This TCR beta chain is drawn from a study of CD8 T cells in ankylosing spondylitis. Study findings and constraints: Reportedly, matched ankylosing spondylitis synovial fluid was significantly enriched for disease-linked clones. In the blood and synovial fluid of reactive arthritis, some motif variants had been previously reported. A TCR beta motif of 7 to 9 highly homologous variants seemed to mark ankylosing spondylitis blood.

Trimming pared 6 bases from V and 3 bases from J, leaving 11 bases between. The germline V gene encodes CDR1 MNHEY and CDR2 SVGAGI. CDR3 length: 13 amino acids. Researchers built TCR beta libraries using quantitative 5'-RACE with molecular barcodes. Via MiXCR, TCRdb re-called the 5' RACE reads, giving one row per CDR3 protein. Of nearly 25,000 distinct CDR3 sequences detected, around a sixth appear once; the ten largest clones hold 25% to 30%. Of note for this clonotype: The antigen is unknown.

The source material was blood. The sequence was obtained from a male donor with ankylosing spondylitis or in good health (not recorded which). This chain uses TRBV6-5 with TRBJ2-5, with D uncertain. Here the CDR3 DNA reads TGTGCCAGCAGAACCTCCCTTAAAGAGACCCAGTACTTC. Translated, it gives CASRTSLKETQYF.